This TCR beta chain comes out of a study of blood T cells in healthy people across ages. Notes on the study in general: Per million T cells, TCR beta diversity dropped about linearly as age rose.

Next came a second PCR, run for about 6 to 12 cycles, which used a sample-barcoded 5' primer along with a J-beta primer mix. MiXCR was run by TCRdb on the 5' RACE reads, yielding one entry per CDR3 protein. Of about a million distinct CDR3 sequences in the sample, just over 50% were seen once. Points on this clonotype: The antigen remains undetermined.

Sequences were obtained from blood. The origin of this receptor is an older woman in good health.

For the CDR3, the DNA is TGTGCCAGCAGCTTAGCTAGCGCTAGAGGCGAGACCCAGTACTTC. Amino acid sequence: CASSLASARGETQYF. The V and J genes are TRBV7-9 and TRBJ2-4, with a possible D match to TRBD2 (5 bases). The closer fit of TRBJ2-5 to the DNA end suggests the J call may be wrong. The CDR3 has 15 residues. Germline V gene sequence: CDR1 SEHNR, CDR2 FQNEAQ (reference sequence).